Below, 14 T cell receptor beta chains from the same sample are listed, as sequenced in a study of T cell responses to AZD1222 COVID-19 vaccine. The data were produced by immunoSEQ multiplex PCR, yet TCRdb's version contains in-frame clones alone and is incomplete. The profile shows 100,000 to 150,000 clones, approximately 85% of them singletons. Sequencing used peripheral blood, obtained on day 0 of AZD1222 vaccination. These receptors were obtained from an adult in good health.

The CDR3 region is CASSEGSRLPGYTF. CDR3 sequence (DNA): TGTGCCAGCAGTGAAGGTTCCAGGCTCCCAGGCTACACCTTC. The gene calls are TRBV6-1 and TRBJ1-2, with D uncertain. Germline loops: CDR1 MNHNS, CDR2 SASEGT. The CDR3 covers 14 residues. The V and J ends lost 1 base and 8 bases respectively, with 14 bases between them.

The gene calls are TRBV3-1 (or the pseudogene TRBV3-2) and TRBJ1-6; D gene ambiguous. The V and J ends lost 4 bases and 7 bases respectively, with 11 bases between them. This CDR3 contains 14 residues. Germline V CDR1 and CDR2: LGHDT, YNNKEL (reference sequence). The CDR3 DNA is TGTGCCAGCAGCCCAATTGCTGGGAATTCACCCCTCCACTTT. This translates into CASSPIAGNSPLHF.

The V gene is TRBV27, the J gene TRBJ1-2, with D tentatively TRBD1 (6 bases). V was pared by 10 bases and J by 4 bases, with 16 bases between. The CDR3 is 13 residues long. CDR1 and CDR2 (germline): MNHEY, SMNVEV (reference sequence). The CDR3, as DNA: TGTGCCACCCAAAAACTGACAGGCTATGGCTACACCTTC. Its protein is CATQKLTGYGYTF.

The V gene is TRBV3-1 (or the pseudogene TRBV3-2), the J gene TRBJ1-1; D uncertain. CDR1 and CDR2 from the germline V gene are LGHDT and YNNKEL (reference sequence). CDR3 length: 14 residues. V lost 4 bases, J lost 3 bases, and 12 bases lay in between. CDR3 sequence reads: CASSLLPLDTEAFF. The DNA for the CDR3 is TGTGCCAGCAGCCTCCTGCCCCTGGACACTGAAGCTTTCTTT.

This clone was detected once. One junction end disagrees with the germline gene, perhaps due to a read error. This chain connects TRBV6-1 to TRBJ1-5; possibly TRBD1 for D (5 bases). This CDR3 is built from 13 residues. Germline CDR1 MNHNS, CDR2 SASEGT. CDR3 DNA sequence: TGTGCCAGCATTGAACAGGTCAATCAGCCCCAGCATTTT. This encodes CASIEQVNQPQHF.

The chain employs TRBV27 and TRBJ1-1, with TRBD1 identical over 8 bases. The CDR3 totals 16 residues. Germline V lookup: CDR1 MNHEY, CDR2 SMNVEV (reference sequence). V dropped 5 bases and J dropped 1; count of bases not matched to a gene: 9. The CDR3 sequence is CASSGGLGQGNTEAFF. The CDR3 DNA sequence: TGTGCCAGCAGTGGGGGTCTCGGACAGGGGAACACTGAAGCTTTCTTT.

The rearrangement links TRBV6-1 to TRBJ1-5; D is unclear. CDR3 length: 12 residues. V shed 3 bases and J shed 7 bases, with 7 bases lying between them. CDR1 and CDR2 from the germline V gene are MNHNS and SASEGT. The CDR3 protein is CASSERTQPQHF. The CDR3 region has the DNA TGTGCCAGCAGTGAGAGGACCCAGCCCCAGCATTTT.

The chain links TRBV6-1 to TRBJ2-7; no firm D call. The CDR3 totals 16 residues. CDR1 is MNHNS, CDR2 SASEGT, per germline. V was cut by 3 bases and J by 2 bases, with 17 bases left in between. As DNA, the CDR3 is TGTGCCAGCAGTGATAGTGAGTCCCGACCTGCCTACGAGCAGTACTTC. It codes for CASSDSESRPAYEQYF.

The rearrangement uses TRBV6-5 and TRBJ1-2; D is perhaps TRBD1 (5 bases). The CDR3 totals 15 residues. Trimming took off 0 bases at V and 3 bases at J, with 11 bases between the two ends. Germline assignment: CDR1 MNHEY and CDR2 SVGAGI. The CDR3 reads CASSYSTQAYYGYTF. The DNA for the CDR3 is TGTGCCAGCAGTTACTCGACACAGGCCTACTATGGCTACACCTTC.

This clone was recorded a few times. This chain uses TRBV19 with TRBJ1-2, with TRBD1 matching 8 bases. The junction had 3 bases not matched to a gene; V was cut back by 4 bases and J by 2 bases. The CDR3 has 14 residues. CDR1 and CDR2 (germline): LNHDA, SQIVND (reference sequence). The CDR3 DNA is TGTGCCAGTAGTACCCGGACAGGGAACTATGGCTACACCTTC. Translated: CASSTRTGNYGYTF.

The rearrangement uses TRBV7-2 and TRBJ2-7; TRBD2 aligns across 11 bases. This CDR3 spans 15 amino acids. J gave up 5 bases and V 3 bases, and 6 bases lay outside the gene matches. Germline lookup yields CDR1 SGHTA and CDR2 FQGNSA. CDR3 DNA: TGTGCCAGCAGCTTCTCTAGCGGGAGGAGCAACGAGCAGTACTTC. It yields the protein CASSFSSGRSNEQYF.

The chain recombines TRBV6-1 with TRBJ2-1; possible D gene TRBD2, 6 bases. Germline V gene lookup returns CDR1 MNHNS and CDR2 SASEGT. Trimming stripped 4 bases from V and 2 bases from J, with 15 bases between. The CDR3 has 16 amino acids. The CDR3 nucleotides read TGTGCCAGCAGTGCGGGGCCCGGGAGACCCTACAATGAGCAGTTCTTC. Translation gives CASSAGPGRPYNEQFF.

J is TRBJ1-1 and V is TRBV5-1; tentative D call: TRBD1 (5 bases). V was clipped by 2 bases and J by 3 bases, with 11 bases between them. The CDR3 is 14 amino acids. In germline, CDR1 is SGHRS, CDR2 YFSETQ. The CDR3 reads CASSFRVGDTEAFF. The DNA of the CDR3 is TGCGCCAGCAGCTTTAGGGTGGGGGACACTGAAGCTTTCTTT. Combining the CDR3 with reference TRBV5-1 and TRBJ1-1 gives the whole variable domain KAGVTQTPRYLIKTRGQQVTLSCSPISGHRSVSWYQQTPGQGLQFLFEYFSETQRNKGNFPGRFSGRQFSNSRSEMNVSTLELGDSALYLCASSFRVGDTEAFFGQGTRLTVV.

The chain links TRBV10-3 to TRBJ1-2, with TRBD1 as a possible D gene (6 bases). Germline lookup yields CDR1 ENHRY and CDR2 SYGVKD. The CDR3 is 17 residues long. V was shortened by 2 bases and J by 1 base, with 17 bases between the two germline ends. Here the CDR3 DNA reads TGTGCCATCAGTGAGGCGGGTATACAGGGCCTTAACTATGGCTACACCTTC. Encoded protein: CAISEAGIQGLNYGYTF.